Each of the 11 T cell receptor beta chains below was sequenced from the same sample in a study of T cells in Graves' hyperthyroidism and ophthalmopathy. Researchers amplified the TCR beta CDR3 regions from RNA transcripts. HTBI primers were the set used in a first-round RT-PCR of the TCR CDR3. TCRdb passed the multiplex PCR reads through MiXCR, listing each CDR3 protein once. The data hold 500,000 or so distinct CDR3 sequences, with roughly 15% observed a single time. Sample: blood. These receptors originate from a woman aged 18 to 35 with Graves' ophthalmopathy.

This clonotype was found many times. As DNA, the CDR3 is TGTGCCAGCAGCCAAGGGGGGCACGACAATGAGCAGTTCTTC. The encoded protein is CASSQGGHDNEQFF. The rearrangement uses TRBV3-1 and TRBJ2-1, with D perhaps matching TRBD1 (6 bases). V was shortened by 1 base and J by 5 bases, with 9 bases between the two germline ends. In germline, CDR1 is LGHDT, CDR2 YNNKEL (reference sequence). This CDR3 comprises 14 residues.

This clonotype was counted many times. The V and J genes are TRBV28 and TRBJ2-5, with a possible D match to TRBD2 (5 bases). V lost 5 bases, J lost 1 base, and 11 bases lay in between. CDR3 length equals 14 residues. Germline V gene sequence: CDR1 MDHEN, CDR2 SYDVKM. DNA of the CDR3: TGTGCCAGCAGTCCCCGAGGGCGCCAAGAGACCCAGTACTTC. As protein: CASSPRGRQETQYF.

This clonotype was seen at least ten times. This chain joins TRBV28 and TRBJ1-5; D unclear. The CDR3 consists of 13 residues. Germline-derived CDR1 and CDR2 are MDHEN and SYDVKM. Trimming took off 1 base at V and 1 base at J, with 2 bases between the two ends. CDR3 sequence reads: CASSLLSNQPQHF. CDR3 nucleotides: TGTGCCAGCAGTTTATTAAGCAATCAGCCCCAGCATTTT.

This clonotype has just a few counts. DNA of the CDR3: TGCGCCAGCAGCCAACCAGATAGGGGGGTTCAGCAGTACTTC. Translating it yields CASSQPDRGVQQYF. The chain joins TRBV4-1 to TRBJ2-7, with D perhaps given as TRBD1 or TRBD2 (6 bases each). The V end lost 2 bases, the J end lost 8 bases, and 16 bases lay between the germline ends. CDR1 is MGHRA, CDR2 YSYEKL, per germline. The CDR3 consists of 14 residues.

This clonotype has at least ten counts. The chain has TRBV7-8 and TRBJ1-5; TRBD1 is a possible D gene (5 bases). CDR1 is SGHVS, CDR2 FQNEAQ, per germline. V lost 2 bases to trimming and J lost 5 bases, with 10 bases between them. The CDR3 contains 14 residues. The CDR3 is CASSLSGQYQPQHF. The CDR3 DNA is TGTGCCAGCAGCTTATCGGGGCAGTATCAGCCCCAGCATTTT. Based on the CDR3 plus reference TRBV7-8 and TRBJ1-5, the full variable domain is GAGVSQSPRYKVAKRGQDVALRCDPISGHVSLFWYQQALGQGPEFLTYFQNEAQLDKSGLPSDRFFAERPEGSVSTLKIQRTQQEDSAVYLCASSLSGQYQPQHFGDGTRLSIL.

The chain has TRBV20-1 and TRBJ1-3; 7 bases are shared with TRBD1. CDR1 is DFQATT and CDR2 is SNEGSKA in the germline V gene (reference sequence). V trimming: 7 bases; J trimming: 0 bases; junction bases outside the gene matches: 15. The length of the CDR3 is 17 residues. The CDR3 sequence: CSDKSRDRYFSGNTIYF. The DNA for the CDR3 is TGCAGTGACAAATCCCGGGACAGATATTTCTCTGGAAACACCATATATTTT.

J is TRBJ2-2 and V is TRBV5-4; 10 positions agree with TRBD2. The germline V gene encodes CDR1 SGHNT and CDR2 YYREEE (reference sequence). The CDR3 is made up of 16 amino acids. V shed 3 bases, J shed 3 bases, and the junction held 5 bases outside the gene matches. The CDR3 DNA is TGTGCCAGCAGCTCTCTAGCGGGAGTCGACACCGGGGAGCTGTTTTTT. Protein: CASSSLAGVDTGELFF.

This clonotype was counted a few times. The chain has TRBV15 and TRBJ1-5, with a possible D match to TRBD1 (6 bases). Trimming pared 1 base from V and 6 bases from J, leaving 10 bases between. There are 14 residues in the CDR3. Germline V gives CDR1 LNHNV, CDR2 YYDKDF (reference sequence). The CDR3 coding sequence is TGTGCCACCAGCAGAGTCAGGGGTCCTCAGCCCCAGCATTTT. Residues: CATSRVRGPQPQHF. The full variable domain, its missing parts supplied by reference TRBV15 and TRBJ1-5, is DAMVIQNPRYQVTQFGKPVTLSCSQTLNHNVMYWYQQKSSQAPKLLFHYYDKDFNNEADTPDNFQSRRPNTSFCFLDIRSPGLGDTAMYLCATSRVRGPQPQHFGDGTRLSIL.

As concerns this clonotype: The junction and the germline gene differ at one end; a read error may be behind it. The V and J genes are TRBV12-3 or TRBV12-4 and TRBJ1-2, with D possibly being TRBD1 (6 bases). The CDR3 is made up of 13 amino acids. CDR3 DNA: TGTACCAGCAGCGACGGACAGCCTTTGGGCTACACCTTC. Protein sequence: CTSSDGQPLGYTF.

This clonotype was recorded at least ten times. The J gene is TRBJ1-1, the V gene TRBV12-3 or TRBV12-4, with a possible D match to TRBD1 (6 bases). This CDR3 has 12 amino acids. V gave up 3 bases and J gave up 11 bases, with 13 bases separating them. The DNA of the CDR3 is TGTGCCAGCAGTTTTGGGGACATTCGGGCTTTCTTT. Protein: CASSFGDIRAFF.

V is TRBV12-3 or TRBV12-4 and J is TRBJ1-3, with D perhaps TRBD1 (6 bases). The ends were cut back, 3 bases at V and 1 base at J, with 10 bases in the middle. CDR3 length equals 15 residues. Here the CDR3 reads CASSFYQGSGNTIYF. The CDR3 DNA reads TGTGCCAGCAGTTTTTATCAGGGGTCTGGAAACACCATATATTTT.